This record covers a single T cell receptor beta chain. Its target is unknown. This specimen comes from a study of T cell responses to AZD1222 COVID-19 vaccine. Profiling relied on immunoSEQ multiplex PCR, and the TCRdb table lists in-frame clones only, not all of them. This sample has more than 110,000 clones, with approximately 92% found just once. Study-level findings and limits: Among spike-specific TCRs, nearly half reportedly target unmutated variant regions. Repertoires were collected only later (after the peak T cell response had occurred). Elevations in Spike-specific TCR breadth and depth followed administration of two AZD1222 doses.

CDR3 length equals 15 residues. CDR1 and CDR2 from the germline V gene are SGHRS and YFSETQ. V dropped 4 bases and J dropped 9; count of bases not matched to a gene: 16. This chain links TRBV5-1 with TRBJ2-7; 7 nucleotides agree with TRBD1. The sample consisted of peripheral blood, taken on day 0 of AZD1222 vaccination. This TCR was sampled from an adult in good health. CDR3 amino acids: CASSPQGTEDMGQYF. The CDR3 nucleotides read TGCGCCAGCAGCCCTCAGGGGACAGAGGACATGGGGCAGTACTTC.